These T cell receptor beta chains were read from a single sample in a study of neurological immune-mediated disorders. A single record per CDR3 protein comes from TCRdb applying MiXCR to the 5' RACE reads. The sample includes about 99,000 distinct CDR3 sequences, 10% to 14% of them seen just once. The sequenced material came from PBMCs. These TCRs come from a female donor with HTLV-1-associated myelopathy (HAM/TSP). The CDR3 runs from the conserved cysteine through the conserved F or W. Fields, in order: J gene, clone size, CDR3 length, V gene, D gene, CDR3 protein, CDR3 DNA. D genes are given only for firm matches. Clone size, where shown, is once, few, many, or a class for clones that have expanded.

j_call: TRBJ2-1
clone_size: .
cdr3_length: 16
v_call: TRBV5-1
d_call: TRBD2
cdr3_aa: CASSSGLVRSLIEQFF
cdr3_nt: TGCGCCAGCAGCTCCGGACTAGTTCGTTCCCTTATCGAGCAGTTCTTC

j_call: TRBJ1-2
clone_size: many
cdr3_length: 13
v_call: TRBV20-1
d_call: TRBD1
cdr3_aa: CSATKTGAYGYTF
cdr3_nt: TGCAGTGCTACCAAGACAGGGGCCTATGGCTACACCTTC

j_call: TRBJ2-3
clone_size: many
cdr3_length: 14
v_call: TRBV20-1
d_call: TRBD1
cdr3_aa: CSAPRTGNTDTQYF
cdr3_nt: TGCAGTGCACCAAGGACAGGGAACACAGATACGCAGTATTTT

j_call: TRBJ2-7
clone_size: many
cdr3_length: 12
v_call: TRBV5-8
d_call: .
cdr3_aa: CASSPGGSEQYF
cdr3_nt: TGTGCCAGCAGCCCCGGGGGCTCCGAGCAGTACTTC

j_call: TRBJ1-2
clone_size: few
cdr3_length: 12
v_call: TRBV6-1
d_call: .
cdr3_aa: CASRITYDGYTF
cdr3_nt: TGTGCCAGCAGAATAACATACGATGGCTACACCTTC

j_call: TRBJ2-4
clone_size: many
cdr3_length: 15
v_call: TRBV29-1
d_call: TRBD1
cdr3_aa: CSTPTGGWDKNIQYF
cdr3_nt: TGCAGTACCCCGACAGGGGGCTGGGACAAAAACATTCAGTACTTC

j_call: TRBJ2-3
clone_size: .
cdr3_length: 11
v_call: TRBV12-3/TRBV12-4
d_call: .
cdr3_aa: CASSLRDTQYF
cdr3_nt: TGTGCCAGCAGTTTACGGGATACGCAGTATTTT

j_call: TRBJ2-6
clone_size: many
cdr3_length: 15
v_call: TRBV6-5
d_call: .
cdr3_aa: CASREGESGANVLTF
cdr3_nt: TGTGCCAGCAGGGAGGGAGAGTCTGGGGCCAACGTCCTGACTTTC

j_call: TRBJ2-3
clone_size: .
cdr3_length: 15
v_call: TRBV6-5
d_call: .
cdr3_aa: CASSYQISATDTQYF
cdr3_nt: TGTGCCAGCAGTTACCAAATCAGCGCCACAGATACGCAGTATTTT

j_call: TRBJ2-2
clone_size: many
cdr3_length: 17
v_call: TRBV24-1
d_call: .
cdr3_aa: CATSEETTTHNTGELFF
cdr3_nt: TGTGCCACCAGTGAAGAAACAACAACTCATAACACCGGGGAGCTGTTTTTT

j_call: TRBJ2-5
clone_size: many
cdr3_length: 13
v_call: TRBV2
d_call: TRBD2
cdr3_aa: CASKASGAETQYF
cdr3_nt: TGTGCCAGCAAAGCTAGCGGGGCAGAGACCCAGTACTTC

j_call: TRBJ2-7
clone_size: many
cdr3_length: 14
v_call: TRBV5-1
d_call: .
cdr3_aa: CASSFWSLVDEQYF
cdr3_nt: TGCGCCAGCAGCTTTTGGTCCCTCGTCGACGAGCAGTACTTC

j_call: TRBJ2-3
clone_size: few
cdr3_length: 16
v_call: TRBV5-1
d_call: TRBD1
cdr3_aa: CASSSLGTGTTDTQYF
cdr3_nt: TGCGCCAGCAGCTCCCTCGGGACAGGGACCACAGATACGCAGTATTTT

j_call: TRBJ2-7
clone_size: many
cdr3_length: 13
v_call: TRBV5-1
d_call: .
cdr3_aa: CASRVAGGDEQYF
cdr3_nt: TGCGCCAGCAGAGTTGCAGGGGGGGACGAGCAGTACTTC

j_call: TRBJ1-2
clone_size: many
cdr3_length: 14
v_call: TRBV28
d_call: TRBD1
cdr3_aa: CASSTPGQLYGYTF
cdr3_nt: TGTGCCAGCAGCACCCCGGGACAGCTCTATGGCTACACCTTC

j_call: TRBJ2-7
clone_size: many
cdr3_length: 14
v_call: TRBV5-1
d_call: .
cdr3_aa: CASSSDTITYEQYF
cdr3_nt: TGCGCCAGCAGCTCCGACACGATAACCTACGAGCAGTACTTC

j_call: TRBJ2-4
clone_size: .
cdr3_length: 14
v_call: TRBV11-2
d_call: .
cdr3_aa: CASSLGAPLDIQYF
cdr3_nt: TGTGCCAGCAGCTTAGGGGCCCCTTTGGACATTCAGTACTTC

j_call: TRBJ2-4
clone_size: many
cdr3_length: 13
v_call: TRBV20-1
d_call: TRBD2
cdr3_aa: CSAPERGGGIQYF
cdr3_nt: TGCAGTGCCCCTGAGCGGGGGGGTGGCATTCAGTACTTC

j_call: TRBJ2-1
clone_size: many
cdr3_length: 16
v_call: TRBV20-1
d_call: .
cdr3_aa: CSARRSGGVKVGEQFF
cdr3_nt: TGCAGTGCTAGGCGATCGGGGGGCGTAAAAGTGGGTGAGCAGTTCTTC

j_call: TRBJ2-7
clone_size: many
cdr3_length: 16
v_call: TRBV15
d_call: .
cdr3_aa: CATSTSQVGKSYEQYF
cdr3_nt: TGTGCCACCAGCACCTCCCAGGTTGGCAAATCCTACGAGCAGTACTTC

j_call: TRBJ2-3
clone_size: many
cdr3_length: 13
v_call: TRBV11-3
d_call: .
cdr3_aa: CASSLRNTDTQYF
cdr3_nt: TGTGCCAGCAGCTTAAGAAACACAGATACGCAGTATTTT

j_call: TRBJ2-5
clone_size: many
cdr3_length: 15
v_call: TRBV5-1
d_call: .
cdr3_aa: CASSLSDRSKETQYF
cdr3_nt: TGCGCCAGCAGCTTAAGCGACAGGTCGAAAGAGACCCAGTACTTC

j_call: TRBJ1-2
clone_size: many
cdr3_length: 14
v_call: TRBV5-1
d_call: .
cdr3_aa: CASSEEGGYYGYTF
cdr3_nt: TGCGCCAGCAGCGAAGAAGGGGGGTACTATGGCTACACCTTC

j_call: TRBJ2-1
clone_size: .
cdr3_length: 13
v_call: TRBV7-3
d_call: TRBD1
cdr3_aa: CASSKDRENEQFF
cdr3_nt: TGTGCCAGCAGCAAGGACAGGGAAAATGAGCAGTTCTTC

j_call: TRBJ2-7
clone_size: .
cdr3_length: 15
v_call: TRBV20-1
d_call: TRBD2
cdr3_aa: CSARHGLAGSYEQYF
cdr3_nt: TGCAGTGCTAGACACGGACTAGCGGGGTCCTACGAGCAGTACTTC

j_call: TRBJ2-5
clone_size: many
cdr3_length: 18
v_call: TRBV11-2
d_call: TRBD2
cdr3_aa: CASSLDLGSGGAYGTQYF
cdr3_nt: TGTGCCAGCAGCTTAGATCTTGGTAGCGGGGGGGCCTATGGGACCCAGTACTTC

j_call: TRBJ1-1
clone_size: many
cdr3_length: 16
v_call: TRBV7-8
d_call: .
cdr3_aa: CASSLARSNMNTEAFF
cdr3_nt: TGTGCCAGCAGCTTAGCGCGATCGAATATGAACACTGAAGCTTTCTTT

j_call: TRBJ2-5
clone_size: .
cdr3_length: 12
v_call: TRBV28
d_call: .
cdr3_aa: CASSLQQETQYF
cdr3_nt: TGTGCCAGCAGTTTACAGCAAGAGACCCAGTACTTC

j_call: TRBJ2-1
clone_size: many
cdr3_length: 15
v_call: TRBV11-2
d_call: .
cdr3_aa: CASSIRERGGNEQFF
cdr3_nt: TGTGCCAGCAGCATCAGGGAGAGGGGCGGCAATGAGCAGTTCTTC

j_call: TRBJ2-7
clone_size: .
cdr3_length: 12
v_call: TRBV5-1
d_call: .
cdr3_aa: CASSLGSTEQYF
cdr3_nt: TGCGCCAGCAGCTTGGGTTCCACAGAGCAGTACTTC

j_call: TRBJ2-4
clone_size: many
cdr3_length: 12
v_call: TRBV7-2
d_call: .
cdr3_aa: CASRKGGAPQYF
cdr3_nt: TGTGCCAGCAGGAAGGGGGGGGCGCCTCAGTACTTC

j_call: TRBJ2-7
clone_size: few
cdr3_length: 16
v_call: TRBV25-1
d_call: .
cdr3_aa: CASSDSKVGGAAEQYF
cdr3_nt: TGTGCCAGCAGCGACTCAAAAGTAGGAGGAGCCGCCGAGCAGTACTTC

j_call: TRBJ2-7
clone_size: few
cdr3_length: 14
v_call: TRBV5-5
d_call: .
cdr3_aa: CASSLSSNLYEQYF
cdr3_nt: TGTGCCAGCAGCTTGTCCAGCAACCTCTACGAGCAGTACTTC

j_call: TRBJ2-2
clone_size: .
cdr3_length: 14
v_call: TRBV6-5
d_call: TRBD2
cdr3_aa: CASRLKGGTGELFF
cdr3_nt: TGTGCCAGCAGGTTGAAGGGAGGGACCGGGGAGCTATTTTTT

j_call: TRBJ1-1
clone_size: many
cdr3_length: 14
v_call: TRBV12-3/TRBV12-4
d_call: .
cdr3_aa: CASRTGILNTEAFF
cdr3_nt: TGTGCCAGCAGAACGGGAATTTTAAACACTGAAGCTTTCTTT

j_call: TRBJ1-4
clone_size: many
cdr3_length: 17
v_call: TRBV7-9
d_call: TRBD1
cdr3_aa: CVSSPQHTGVGNEKLFF
cdr3_nt: TGTGTCAGCAGCCCCCAGCATACAGGGGTCGGTAATGAAAAACTGTTTTTT

j_call: TRBJ2-7
clone_size: many
cdr3_length: 14
v_call: TRBV5-5
d_call: TRBD1
cdr3_aa: CASSRDRDTYEQYF
cdr3_nt: TGTGCCAGCAGCCGAGACAGGGACACCTACGAGCAGTACTTC

j_call: TRBJ2-6
clone_size: many
cdr3_length: 17
v_call: TRBV2
d_call: .
cdr3_aa: CASRRDTIFSGANVLTF
cdr3_nt: TGTGCCAGCAGAAGGGACACGATCTTCTCTGGGGCCAACGTCCTGACTTTC

j_call: TRBJ2-1
clone_size: many
cdr3_length: 14
v_call: TRBV28
d_call: .
cdr3_aa: CASSLAAHKNEQFF
cdr3_nt: TGTGCCAGCAGTTTGGCCGCACACAAGAATGAGCAGTTCTTC

j_call: TRBJ2-7
clone_size: many
cdr3_length: 15
v_call: TRBV7-8
d_call: .
cdr3_aa: CASSLQQGNSYEQYF
cdr3_nt: TGTGCCAGCAGCTTACAACAGGGAAATTCCTACGAGCAGTACTTC

j_call: TRBJ2-5
clone_size: many
cdr3_length: 13
v_call: TRBV10-3
d_call: TRBD1
cdr3_aa: CAIRGQDQETQYF
cdr3_nt: TGTGCCATCAGAGGACAGGACCAAGAGACCCAGTACTTC

j_call: TRBJ2-3
clone_size: many
cdr3_length: 15
v_call: TRBV5-1
d_call: TRBD1
cdr3_aa: CASSLKDRGTDTQYF
cdr3_nt: TGCGCCAGCAGCCTCAAGGACAGGGGAACAGATACGCAGTATTTT

j_call: TRBJ2-7
clone_size: many
cdr3_length: 14
v_call: TRBV7-8
d_call: .
cdr3_aa: CASTRIGGSYEQYF
cdr3_nt: TGTGCCAGCACCAGGATAGGGGGATCCTACGAGCAGTACTTC

j_call: TRBJ2-3
clone_size: few
cdr3_length: 14
v_call: TRBV4-1
d_call: .
cdr3_aa: CASSQEGRTDTQYF
cdr3_nt: TGCGCCAGCAGCCAGGAGGGGCGAACAGATACGCAGTATTTT

j_call: TRBJ2-2
clone_size: many
cdr3_length: 13
v_call: TRBV29-1
d_call: TRBD1
cdr3_aa: CSVDPGGHRELFF
cdr3_nt: TGCAGCGTCGATCCAGGGGGCCATAGGGAGCTGTTTTTT

j_call: TRBJ2-3
clone_size: few
cdr3_length: 17
v_call: TRBV4-1
d_call: TRBD2
cdr3_aa: CASSQGQLAGGTDTQYF
cdr3_nt: TGCGCCAGCAGCCAAGGCCAGCTAGCGGGGGGTACAGATACGCAGTATTTT

j_call: TRBJ2-7
clone_size: many
cdr3_length: 14
v_call: TRBV10-3
d_call: TRBD1
cdr3_aa: CAISVTGANYEQYF
cdr3_nt: TGTGCCATCAGTGTGACAGGGGCGAACTACGAGCAGTACTTC

j_call: TRBJ2-7
clone_size: many
cdr3_length: 15
v_call: TRBV6-1
d_call: .
cdr3_aa: CASSESGQNGYEQYF
cdr3_nt: TGTGCCAGCAGTGAATCGGGGCAAAACGGCTACGAGCAGTACTTC

j_call: TRBJ1-2
clone_size: few
cdr3_length: 13
v_call: TRBV7-9
d_call: .
cdr3_aa: CASSLRDFYGYTF
cdr3_nt: TGTGCCAGCAGCTTACGGGACTTCTATGGCTACACCTTC

j_call: TRBJ1-3
clone_size: many
cdr3_length: 13
v_call: TRBV20-1
d_call: .
cdr3_aa: CSAVQRPGNTIYF
cdr3_nt: TGCAGTGCCGTACAGCGTCCGGGAAACACCATATATTTT

j_call: TRBJ1-6
clone_size: many
cdr3_length: 13
v_call: TRBV5-1
d_call: .
cdr3_aa: CASTSMGGSPLHF
cdr3_nt: TGCGCCAGCACGTCGATGGGGGGGTCACCCCTCCACTTT

j_call: TRBJ1-5
clone_size: many
cdr3_length: 14
v_call: TRBV12-3/TRBV12-4
d_call: .
cdr3_aa: CASSLDSDNQPQHF
cdr3_nt: TGTGCCAGCAGCCTTGACAGTGACAATCAGCCCCAGCATTTT

j_call: TRBJ2-2
clone_size: .
cdr3_length: 14
v_call: TRBV3-1
d_call: TRBD1
cdr3_aa: CASSRQGAGGELFF
cdr3_nt: TGTGCCAGCAGCCGACAGGGGGCTGGCGGGGAGCTGTTTTTT

j_call: TRBJ1-2
clone_size: many
cdr3_length: 14
v_call: TRBV12-3/TRBV12-4
d_call: TRBD1
cdr3_aa: CASRSGTANYGYTF
cdr3_nt: TGTGCCAGCAGATCGGGGACAGCTAACTATGGCTACACCTTC

j_call: TRBJ2-2
clone_size: many
cdr3_length: 14
v_call: TRBV5-1
d_call: .
cdr3_aa: CASSLFGSSGELFF
cdr3_nt: TGCGCCAGCAGCTTGTTTGGGAGTTCCGGGGAGCTGTTTTTT

j_call: TRBJ2-2
clone_size: many
cdr3_length: 14
v_call: TRBV20-1
d_call: TRBD2
cdr3_aa: CSARKGGGNGELFF
cdr3_nt: TGCAGTGCTAGAAAGGGCGGGGGGAACGGGGAGCTGTTTTTT

j_call: TRBJ2-2
clone_size: many
cdr3_length: 16
v_call: TRBV27
d_call: .
cdr3_aa: CASSVRQGLNTGELFF
cdr3_nt: TGTGCCAGCAGTGTTCGACAGGGACTTAACACCGGGGAGCTGTTTTTT

j_call: TRBJ1-4
clone_size: many
cdr3_length: 12
v_call: TRBV20-1
d_call: .
cdr3_aa: CSAKQPNEKLFF
cdr3_nt: TGCAGTGCTAAACAGCCTAATGAAAAACTGTTTTTT

j_call: TRBJ1-6
clone_size: .
cdr3_length: 14
v_call: TRBV7-3
d_call: .
cdr3_aa: CASSLSRGDSPLHF
cdr3_nt: TGTGCCAGCAGCCTCAGTAGGGGGGATTCACCCCTCCACTTT